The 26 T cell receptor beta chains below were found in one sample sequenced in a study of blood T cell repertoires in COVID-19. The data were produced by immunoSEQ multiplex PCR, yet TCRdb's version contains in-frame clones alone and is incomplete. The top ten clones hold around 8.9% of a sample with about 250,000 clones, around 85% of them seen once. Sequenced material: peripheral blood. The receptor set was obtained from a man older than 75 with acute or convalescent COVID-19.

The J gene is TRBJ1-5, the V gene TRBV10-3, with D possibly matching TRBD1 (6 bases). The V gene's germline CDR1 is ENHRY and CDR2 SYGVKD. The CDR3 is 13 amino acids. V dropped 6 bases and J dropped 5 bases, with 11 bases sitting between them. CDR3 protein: CAISRDTDQPQHF. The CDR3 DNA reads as TGTGCCATCAGCCGGGACACCGATCAGCCCCAGCATTTT.

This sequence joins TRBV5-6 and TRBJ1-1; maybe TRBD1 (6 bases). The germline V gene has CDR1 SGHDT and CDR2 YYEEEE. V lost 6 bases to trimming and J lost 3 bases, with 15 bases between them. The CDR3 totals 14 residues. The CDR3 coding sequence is TGTGCCAGCATCCGCCGGGGGGCTCACACTGAAGCTTTCTTT. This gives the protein CASIRRGAHTEAFF.

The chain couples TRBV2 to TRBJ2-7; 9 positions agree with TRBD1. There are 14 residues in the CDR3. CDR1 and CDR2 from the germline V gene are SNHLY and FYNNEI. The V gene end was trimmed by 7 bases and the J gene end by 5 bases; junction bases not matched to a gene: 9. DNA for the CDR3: TGTGCCAGCAAATCACGGGACAGGGTGAACGAGCAGTACTTC. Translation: CASKSRDRVNEQYF.

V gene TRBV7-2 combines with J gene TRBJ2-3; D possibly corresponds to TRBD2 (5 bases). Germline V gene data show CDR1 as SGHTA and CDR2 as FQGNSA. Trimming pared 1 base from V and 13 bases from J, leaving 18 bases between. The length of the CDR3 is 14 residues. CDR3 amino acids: CASSLDSAGRRKYF. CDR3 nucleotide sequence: TGTGCCAGCAGCTTAGATTCCGCGGGTCGCCGCAAGTATTTT.

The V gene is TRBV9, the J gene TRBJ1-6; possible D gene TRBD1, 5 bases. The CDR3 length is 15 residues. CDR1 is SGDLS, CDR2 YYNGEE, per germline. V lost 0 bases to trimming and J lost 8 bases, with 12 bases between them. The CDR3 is CASSVAWGGDSPLHF. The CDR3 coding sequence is TGTGCCAGCAGCGTAGCTTGGGGGGGGGATTCACCCCTCCACTTT.

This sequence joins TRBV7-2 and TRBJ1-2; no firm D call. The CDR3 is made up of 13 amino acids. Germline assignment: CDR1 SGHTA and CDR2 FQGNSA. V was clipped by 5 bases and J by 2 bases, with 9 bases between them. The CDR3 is CASSRPTNYGYTF. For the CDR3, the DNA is TGTGCCAGCAGCCGTCCCACAAACTATGGCTACACCTTC.

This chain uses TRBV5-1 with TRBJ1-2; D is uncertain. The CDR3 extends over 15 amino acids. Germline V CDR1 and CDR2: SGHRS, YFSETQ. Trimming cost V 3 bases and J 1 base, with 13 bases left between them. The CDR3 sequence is CASSSKSRLNYGYTF. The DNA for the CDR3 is TGCGCCAGCAGCTCCAAAAGCCGCCTTAACTATGGCTACACCTTC.

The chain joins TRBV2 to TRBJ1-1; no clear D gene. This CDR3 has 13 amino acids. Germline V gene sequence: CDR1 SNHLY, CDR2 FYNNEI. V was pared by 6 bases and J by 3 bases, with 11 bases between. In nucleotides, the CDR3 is TGTGCCAGCAGATCCTCCGTTCACACTGAAGCTTTCTTT. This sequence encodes CASRSSVHTEAFF.

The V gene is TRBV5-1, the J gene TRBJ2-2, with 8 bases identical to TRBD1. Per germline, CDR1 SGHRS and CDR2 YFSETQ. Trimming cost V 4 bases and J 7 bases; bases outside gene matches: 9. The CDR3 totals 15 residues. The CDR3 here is CASSLPTGAGGELFF. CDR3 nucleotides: TGCGCCAGCAGCCTACCGACAGGGGCCGGCGGGGAGCTGTTTTTT.

The DNA of the CDR3 is TGTGCCAGCCGTGAGAAGAATGAGCAGTTCTTC. This translates into CASREKNEQFF. The rearrangement links TRBV12-3 or TRBV12-4 to TRBJ2-1; no clear D gene. The CDR3 covers 11 residues. The V end lost 8 bases, the J end lost 7 bases, and 9 bases lay between the germline ends.

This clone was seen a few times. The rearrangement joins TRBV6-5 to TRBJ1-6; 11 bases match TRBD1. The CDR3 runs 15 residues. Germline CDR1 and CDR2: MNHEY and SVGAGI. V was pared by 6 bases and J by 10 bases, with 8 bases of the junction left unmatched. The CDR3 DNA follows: TGTGCCAGCAGCCCCGAGGACAGGGGGCCATCACCCCTCCACTTT. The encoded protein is CASSPEDRGPSPLHF.

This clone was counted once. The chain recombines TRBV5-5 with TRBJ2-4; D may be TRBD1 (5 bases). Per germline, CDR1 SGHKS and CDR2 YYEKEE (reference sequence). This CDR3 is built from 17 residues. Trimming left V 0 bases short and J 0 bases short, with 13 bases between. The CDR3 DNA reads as TGTGCCAGCAGCTTGGAAACAGGCTTACTAGCCAAAAACATTCAGTACTTC. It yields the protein CASSLETGLLAKNIQYF.

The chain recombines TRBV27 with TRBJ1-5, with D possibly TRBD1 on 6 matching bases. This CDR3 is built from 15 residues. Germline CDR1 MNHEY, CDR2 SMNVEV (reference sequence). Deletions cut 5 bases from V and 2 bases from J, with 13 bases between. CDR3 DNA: TGTGCCAGCAGTAGGGGGGGCAGAGGCAATCAGCCCCAGCATTTT. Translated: CASSRGGRGNQPQHF.

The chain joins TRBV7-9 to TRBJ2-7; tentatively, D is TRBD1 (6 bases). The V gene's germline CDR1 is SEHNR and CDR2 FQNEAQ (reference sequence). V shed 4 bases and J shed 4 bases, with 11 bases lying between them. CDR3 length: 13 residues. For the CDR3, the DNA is TGTGCCAGCAGCTCTCCCCAGGGGTACGAGCAGTACTTC. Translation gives CASSSPQGYEQYF. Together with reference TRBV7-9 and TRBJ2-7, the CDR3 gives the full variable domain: DTGVSQNPRHKITKRGQNVTFRCDPISEHNRLYWYRQTLGQGPEFLTYFQNEAQLEKSRLLSDRFSAERPKGSFSTLEIQRTEQGDSAMYLCASSSPQGYEQYFGPGTRLTVT.

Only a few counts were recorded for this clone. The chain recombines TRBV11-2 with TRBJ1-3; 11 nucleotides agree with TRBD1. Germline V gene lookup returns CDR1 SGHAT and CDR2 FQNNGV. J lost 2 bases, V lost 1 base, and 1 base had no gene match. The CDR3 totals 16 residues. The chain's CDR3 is CASSLAGQGAGNTIYF. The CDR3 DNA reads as TGTGCCAGCAGCTTAGCGGGACAGGGGGCTGGAAACACCATATATTTT.

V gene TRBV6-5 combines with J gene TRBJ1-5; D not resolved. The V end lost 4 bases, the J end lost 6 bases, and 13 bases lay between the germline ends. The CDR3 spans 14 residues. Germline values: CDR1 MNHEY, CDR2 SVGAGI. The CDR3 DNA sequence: TGTGCCAGCAGTTCTAATCAGGATTTTCAGCCCCAGCATTTT. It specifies CASSSNQDFQPQHF.

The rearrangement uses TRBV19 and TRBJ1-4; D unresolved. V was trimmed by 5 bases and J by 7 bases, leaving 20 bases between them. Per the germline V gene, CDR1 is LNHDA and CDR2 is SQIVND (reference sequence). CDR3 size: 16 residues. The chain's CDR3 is CASSLRRGDRREKLFF. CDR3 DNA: TGTGCCAGTAGTCTCCGACGGGGAGATAGGCGTGAAAAACTGTTTTTT.

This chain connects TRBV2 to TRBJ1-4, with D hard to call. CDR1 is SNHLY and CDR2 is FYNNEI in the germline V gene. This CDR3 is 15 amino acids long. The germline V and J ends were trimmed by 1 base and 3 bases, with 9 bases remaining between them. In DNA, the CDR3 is TGTGCCAGCAGTGAAGTCTATAGTGCTAATGAAAAACTGTTTTTT. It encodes CASSEVYSANEKLFF.

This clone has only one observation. The CDR3 DNA is TGCGCCAGCAGTGACCCCCGGAGGGCTAGCGGGGGTAATGAGCAGTTCTTC. Amino acid sequence: CASSDPRRASGGNEQFF. The rearrangement joins TRBV10-1 to TRBJ2-1; 10 nucleotides line up with TRBD2. Trimming took 3 bases from V and 7 from J; bases not matched to a gene: 12. Looked up from germline, CDR1 is WNHNN and CDR2 is SYGVQD (reference sequence). This CDR3 has 17 residues.

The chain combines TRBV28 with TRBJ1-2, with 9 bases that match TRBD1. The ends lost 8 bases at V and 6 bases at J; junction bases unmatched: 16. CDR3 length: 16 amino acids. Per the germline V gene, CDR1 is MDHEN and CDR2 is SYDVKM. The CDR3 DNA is TGTGCCAGCCGAAACCCGGCGGGACAGGGCCTCGATGGCTACACCTTC. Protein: CASRNPAGQGLDGYTF.

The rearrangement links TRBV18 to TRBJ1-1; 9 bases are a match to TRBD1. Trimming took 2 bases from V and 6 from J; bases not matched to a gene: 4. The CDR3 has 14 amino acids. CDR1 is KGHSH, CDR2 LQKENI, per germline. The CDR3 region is CASSPRQGVSEAFF. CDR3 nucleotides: TGTGCCAGCTCACCAAGACAGGGGGTCTCTGAAGCTTTCTTT.

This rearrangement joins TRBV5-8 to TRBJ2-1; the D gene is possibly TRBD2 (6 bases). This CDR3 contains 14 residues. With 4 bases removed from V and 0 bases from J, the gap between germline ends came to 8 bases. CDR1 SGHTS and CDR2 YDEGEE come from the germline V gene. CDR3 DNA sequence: TGTGCCAGCAGCGGCGGGACCTCCTACAATGAGCAGTTCTTC. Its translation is CASSGGTSYNEQFF.

This CDR3 is CASSLSSGGSYEQYF. The CDR3 coding sequence is TGTGCCAGCAGCTTGAGTAGCGGGGGGTCCTACGAGCAGTACTTC. This chain connects TRBV11-1 to TRBJ2-7, with 10 bases fitting TRBD2. V dropped 3 bases and J dropped 1; count of bases not matched to a gene: 3. The CDR3 is 15 residues long. CDR1 is SGHAT and CDR2 is FQDESV in the germline V gene (reference sequence).

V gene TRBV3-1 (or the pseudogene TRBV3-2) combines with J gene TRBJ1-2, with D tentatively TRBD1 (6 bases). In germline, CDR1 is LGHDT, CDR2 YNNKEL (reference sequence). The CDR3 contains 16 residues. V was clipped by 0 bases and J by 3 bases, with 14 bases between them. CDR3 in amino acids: CASSQDLAGADYGYTF. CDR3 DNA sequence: TGTGCCAGCAGCCAAGATCTCGCGGGGGCAGACTATGGCTACACCTTC.

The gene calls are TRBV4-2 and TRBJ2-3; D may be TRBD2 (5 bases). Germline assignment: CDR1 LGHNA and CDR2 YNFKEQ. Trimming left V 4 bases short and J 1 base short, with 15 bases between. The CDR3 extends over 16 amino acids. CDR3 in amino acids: CASSRDWAGGTDTQYF. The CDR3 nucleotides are TGTGCCAGCAGCCGAGACTGGGCCGGGGGCACAGATACGCAGTATTTT.

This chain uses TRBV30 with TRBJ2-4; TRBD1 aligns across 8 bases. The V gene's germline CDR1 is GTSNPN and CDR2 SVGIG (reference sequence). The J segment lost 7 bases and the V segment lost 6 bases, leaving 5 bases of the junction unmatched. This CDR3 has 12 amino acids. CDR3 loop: CACDRGGNIQYF. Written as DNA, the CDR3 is TGTGCCTGTGACAGGGGTGGGAACATTCAGTACTTC.